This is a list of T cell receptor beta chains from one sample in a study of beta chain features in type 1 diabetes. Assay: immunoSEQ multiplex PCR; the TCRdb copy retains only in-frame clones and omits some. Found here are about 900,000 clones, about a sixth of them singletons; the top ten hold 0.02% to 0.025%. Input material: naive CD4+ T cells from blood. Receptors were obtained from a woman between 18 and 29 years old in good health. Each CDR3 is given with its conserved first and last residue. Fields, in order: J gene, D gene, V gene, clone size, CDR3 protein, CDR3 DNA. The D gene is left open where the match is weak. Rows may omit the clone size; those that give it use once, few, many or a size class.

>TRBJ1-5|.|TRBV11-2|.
CASSLDGRDQPQHF
TGTGCCAGCAGCTTAGACGGTAGAGATCAGCCCCAGCATTTT
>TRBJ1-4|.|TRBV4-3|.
CASSQDHGSNEKLFF
TGCGCCAGCAGCCAAGACCATGGTAGTAATGAAAAACTGTTTTTT
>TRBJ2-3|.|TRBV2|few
CASKPQAWVTDTQYF
TGTGCCTCAAAACCCCAGGCATGGGTCACAGATACGCAGTATTTT
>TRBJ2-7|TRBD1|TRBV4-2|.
CASSQAGQSYEQYF
TGTGCCAGCAGCCAAGCGGGACAGTCCTACGAGCAGTACTTC
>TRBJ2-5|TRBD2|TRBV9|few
CASSVGLALGETQYF
TGTGCCAGCAGCGTAGGACTAGCGCTGGGAGAGACCCAGTACTTC
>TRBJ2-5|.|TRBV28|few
CASTPGADAQETQYF
TGTGCCAGCACCCCGGGGGCCGACGCACAAGAGACCCAGTACTTC
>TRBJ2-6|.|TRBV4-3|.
CASSQDIRAGANVLTF
TGCGCCAGCAGCCAAGATATAAGGGCTGGGGCCAACGTCCTGACTTTC
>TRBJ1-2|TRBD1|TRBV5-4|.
CASSLRTGAWGYTF
TGTGCCAGCAGCTTACGGACAGGGGCCTGGGGCTACACCTTC
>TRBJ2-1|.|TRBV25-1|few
CASSDHGWVQFF
TGTGCCAGCAGTGACCACGGGTGGGTGCAGTTCTTC
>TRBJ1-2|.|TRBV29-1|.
CSVDEGGANYGYTF
TGCAGCGTTGATGAGGGGGGAGCTAACTATGGCTACACCTTC
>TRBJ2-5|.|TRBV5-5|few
CASSPTGLQETQYF
TGTGCCAGCAGCCCTACAGGGCTACAAGAGACCCAGTACTTC
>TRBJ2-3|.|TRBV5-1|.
CASSSVSPDTQYF
TGCGCCAGCAGCTCAGTTTCACCAGATACGCAGTATTTT
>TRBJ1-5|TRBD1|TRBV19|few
CATVDRESSNQPQHF
TGTGCCACCGTCGACAGGGAGAGTAGCAATCAGCCCCAGCATTTT
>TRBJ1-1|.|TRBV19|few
CASSIAVINTEAFF
TGTGCCAGTAGTATAGCGGTAATCAACACTGAAGCTTTCTTT
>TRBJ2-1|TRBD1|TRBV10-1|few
CASSGRGRRSEQFF
TGCGCCAGCAGTGGTAGGGGGCGGAGGTCCGAGCAGTTCTTC
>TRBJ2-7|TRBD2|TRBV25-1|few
CASTATAGGGTYEQYF
TGTGCCAGCACTGCCACCGCCGGCGGGGGGACCTACGAGCAGTACTTC
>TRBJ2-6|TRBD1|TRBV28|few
CASSDHGQGVNGANVLTF
TGTGCCAGCAGCGATCACGGACAGGGGGTTAATGGGGCCAACGTCCTGACTTTC
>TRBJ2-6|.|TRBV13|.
CASSRAQAGSGANVLTF
TGTGCCAGCAGCAGGGCACAGGCGGGCTCTGGGGCCAACGTCCTGACTTTC
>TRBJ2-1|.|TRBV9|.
CASSPLSGYNEQFF
TGTGCCAGCAGCCCCCTAAGCGGTTACAATGAGCAGTTCTTC
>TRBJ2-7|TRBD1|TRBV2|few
CANAGTGRHEQYF
TGTGCCAACGCCGGGACAGGAAGACACGAGCAGTACTTC
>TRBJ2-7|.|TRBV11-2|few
CASSLPATYEQYF
TGTGCCAGCAGCTTGCCAGCAACCTACGAGCAGTACTTC
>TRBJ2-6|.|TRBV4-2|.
CASSQTDRGAYSGANVLTF
TGTGCCAGCAGCCAAACCGACCGGGGGGCCTACTCTGGGGCCAACGTCCTGACTTTC
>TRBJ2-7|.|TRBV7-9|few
CASSFLGMPYGYEQYF
TGTGCCAGCAGCTTCCTCGGGATGCCTTATGGGTACGAGCAGTACTTC
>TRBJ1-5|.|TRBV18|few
CASSPTSDQPQHF
TGTGCCAGCTCACCAACCTCTGACCAGCCCCAGCATTTT
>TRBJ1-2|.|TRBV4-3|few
CASSQEPGRSYGYTF
TGCGCCAGCAGCCAAGAACCGGGACGGAGCTATGGCTACACCTTC
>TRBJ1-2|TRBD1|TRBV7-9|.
CASSLRGPPWDGYTF
TGTGCCAGCAGCTTGAGGGGGCCGCCATGGGATGGCTACACCTTC
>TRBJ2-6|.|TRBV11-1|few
CASSLQGASGANVLTF
TGTGCCAGCAGCTTACAAGGAGCCTCTGGGGCCAACGTCCTGACTTTC
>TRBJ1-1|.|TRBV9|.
CASSVGRGNTEAFF
TGTGCCAGCAGCGTAGGAAGAGGGAACACTGAAGCTTTCTTT
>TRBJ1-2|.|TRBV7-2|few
CASGVGFNYGYTF
TGTGCCAGCGGGGTGGGATTCAACTATGGCTACACCTTC
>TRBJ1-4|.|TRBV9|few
CASSTTGTTNEKLFF
TGTGCCAGCAGCACAACAGGGACCACTAATGAAAAACTGTTTTTT
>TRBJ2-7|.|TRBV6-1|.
CASTENGLVAPEQYF
TGTGCCAGCACCGAAAATGGGTTAGTCGCTCCCGAGCAGTACTTC
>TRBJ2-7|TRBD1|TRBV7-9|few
CASSRGQGRDEQYF
TGTGCCAGCAGCCGAGGACAGGGCCGGGACGAGCAGTACTTC
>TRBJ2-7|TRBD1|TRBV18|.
CASSPQGAWEQYF
TGTGCCAGCTCACCACAGGGGGCGTGGGAGCAGTACTTC
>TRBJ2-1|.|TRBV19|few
CASSIFPPSPRQDNEQFF
TGTGCCAGTAGTATATTCCCGCCTAGTCCCCGCCAAGACAATGAGCAGTTCTTC
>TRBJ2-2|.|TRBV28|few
CASSPPGFTGELFF
TGTGCCAGCAGTCCCCCGGGTTTCACCGGGGAGCTGTTTTTT
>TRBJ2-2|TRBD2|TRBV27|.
CASSSSGVNTGELFF
TGTGCCAGCAGTTCTAGCGGGGTGAACACCGGGGAGCTGTTTTTT
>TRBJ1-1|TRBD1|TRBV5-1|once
CASSLVPGQGLSEAFF
TGCGCCAGCAGCTTGGTTCCGGGACAGGGGCTTTCCGAAGCTTTCTTT
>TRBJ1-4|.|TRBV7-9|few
CASSPATGFDEKLFF
TGTGCCAGCAGCCCGGCCACAGGGTTCGATGAAAAACTGTTTTTT
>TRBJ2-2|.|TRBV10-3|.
CAISAIENTGELFF
TGTGCCATCAGTGCGATAGAAAACACCGGGGAGCTGTTTTTT
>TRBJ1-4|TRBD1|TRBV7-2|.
CASSLSGGKLFF
TGTGCCAGCAGCTTGTCAGGGGGAAAACTGTTTTTT
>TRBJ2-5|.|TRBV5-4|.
CASSSQGGGETQYF
TGTGCCAGCAGCTCACAGGGTGGGGGGGAGACCCAGTACTTC
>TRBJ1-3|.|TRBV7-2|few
CASSLVPSPLSGNTIYF
TGTGCCAGCAGCTTAGTCCCAAGCCCCCTCTCTGGAAACACCATATATTTT
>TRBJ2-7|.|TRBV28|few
CASKPGGVYEQYF
TGTGCCAGCAAACCCGGCGGGGTCTACGAGCAGTACTTC
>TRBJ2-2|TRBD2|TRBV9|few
CASSRRLAENTGELFF
TGTGCCAGCAGCCGAAGACTAGCGGAGAACACCGGGGAGCTGTTTTTT
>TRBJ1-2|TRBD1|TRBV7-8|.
CASSSFLRGQGYTF
TGTGCCAGCAGCTCTTTCTTAAGGGGGCAAGGCTACACCTTC
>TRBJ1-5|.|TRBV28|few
CASSLYNGRNQPQHF
TGTGCCAGCAGTTTGTATAACGGCCGGAATCAGCCCCAGCATTTT
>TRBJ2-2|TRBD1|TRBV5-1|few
CASGTGTDTGELFF
TGCGCCAGCGGAACCGGGACAGACACCGGGGAGCTGTTTTTT
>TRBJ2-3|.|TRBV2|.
CASRYTDTQYF
TGTGCCAGCAGATACACAGATACGCAGTATTTT
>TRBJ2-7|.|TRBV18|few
CASSLHRDIEQYF
TGTGCCAGCTCACTACACCGGGACATCGAGCAGTACTTC
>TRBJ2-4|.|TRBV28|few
CASSFKGVSGAKNIQYF
TGTGCCAGCAGTTTTAAGGGGGTTTCTGGGGCCAAAAACATTCAGTACTTC
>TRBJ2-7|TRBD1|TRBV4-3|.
CASSPRTGSYEQYF
TGCGCCAGCAGCCCTAGGACAGGCTCCTACGAGCAGTACTTC
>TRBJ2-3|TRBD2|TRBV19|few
CASSSRTSGRATDTQYF
TGTGCCAGTAGTAGCCGGACTAGCGGGAGGGCGACAGATACGCAGTATTTT
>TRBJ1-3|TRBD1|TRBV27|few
CASSLLGQGSGNTIYF
TGTGCCAGCAGTTTATTGGGACAGGGGTCTGGAAACACCATATATTTT
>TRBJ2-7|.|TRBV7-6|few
CASSLGSYEQYF
TGTGCCAGCAGCTTAGGATCCTACGAGCAGTACTTC
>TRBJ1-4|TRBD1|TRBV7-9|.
CASSLTGASEKLFF
TGTGCCAGCAGCCTAACAGGGGCCAGTGAAAAACTGTTTTTT